A single T cell receptor (beta chain) is shown here with its context. Calling Graves' hyperthyroidism stable meant ophthalmopathy did not progress within 18 months. With a duration under 2 months, the hyperthyroidism was newly diagnosed in patients aged 18 to 65. This record comes from a study of T cells in Graves' hyperthyroidism and ophthalmopathy. The CDR3 covers 15 residues. Germline lookup yields CDR1 SEHNR and CDR2 FQNEAQ (reference sequence). V was trimmed by 3 bases and J by 4 bases, leaving 13 bases between them. Amplification of TCR beta CDR3 regions was performed using RNA transcripts as template. The HTBI set primed first-round TCR CDR3 RT-PCR. TCRdb called the multiplex PCR reads again in MiXCR, with one record for every CDR3 protein. The sample lists roughly 740,000 distinct CDR3 sequences; 15% to 20% were seen once.

The chain couples TRBV7-9 to TRBJ1-5; the D gene is possibly TRBD1 (6 bases). What was sequenced was blood. The receptor was derived from a man aged 18 to 29 with Graves' hyperthyroidism. CDR3 sequence (DNA): TGTGCCAGCAGCTTCGGGACAAACGATAATCAGCCCCAGCATTTT. It encodes CASSFGTNDNQPQHF.